This T cell receptor (beta chain) was recovered during a study of patients and donors after allogeneic stem cell transplantation. TCRdb recomputed calls from the RT-PCR reads with MiXCR, one row per CDR3 protein. The repertoire holds approximately 430,000 distinct CDR3 sequences, with about a sixth as singletons. This clonotype has only a few counts. After removal of 0 bases from V and 0 bases from J, the junction contained 7 bases not matched to a gene. This CDR3 has 18 amino acids. From germline, CDR1 is MGHRA and CDR2 YSYEKL. Sequenced input: blood, either unsorted or a sorted T cell fraction (not recorded which). The chain carries TRBV4-1 and TRBJ2-1, with 8 bases fitting TRBD2. The source is a human donor who was either an allogeneic HSCT recipient or a stem cell or donor lymphocyte infusion donor (not recorded which). It is not recorded whose cells these are; they may come from a transplant donor. The CDR3 DNA follows: TGCGCCAGCAGCCAAGATGGAATAGCGGGGTTCTCCTACAATGAGCAGTTCTTC. It encodes CASSQDGIAGFSYNEQFF.